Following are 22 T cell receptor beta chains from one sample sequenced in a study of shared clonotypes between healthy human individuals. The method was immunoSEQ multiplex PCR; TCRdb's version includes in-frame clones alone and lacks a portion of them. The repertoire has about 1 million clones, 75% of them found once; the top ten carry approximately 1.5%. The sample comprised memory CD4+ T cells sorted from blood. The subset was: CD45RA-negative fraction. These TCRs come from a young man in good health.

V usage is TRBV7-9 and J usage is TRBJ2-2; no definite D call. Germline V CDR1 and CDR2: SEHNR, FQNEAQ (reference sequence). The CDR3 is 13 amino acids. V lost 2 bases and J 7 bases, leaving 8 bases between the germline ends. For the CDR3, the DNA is TGTGCCAGCAGCTTACAAGCGAACGGGGAGCTGTTTTTT. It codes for CASSLQANGELFF.

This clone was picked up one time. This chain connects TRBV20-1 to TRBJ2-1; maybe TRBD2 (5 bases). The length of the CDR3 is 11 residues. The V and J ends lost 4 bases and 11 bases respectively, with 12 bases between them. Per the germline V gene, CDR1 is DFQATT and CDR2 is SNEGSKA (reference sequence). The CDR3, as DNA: TGCAGTGCTATAACTAGGCTTCAGCAGTTCTTC. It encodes CSAITRLQQFF.

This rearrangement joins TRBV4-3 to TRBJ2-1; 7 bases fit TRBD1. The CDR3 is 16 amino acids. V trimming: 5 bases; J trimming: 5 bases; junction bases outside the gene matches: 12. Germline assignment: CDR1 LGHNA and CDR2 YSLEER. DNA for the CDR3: TGCGCCAGCAGCAAAAGGGTAGGGGGCTGGGACAATGAGCAGTTCTTC. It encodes CASSKRVGGWDNEQFF.

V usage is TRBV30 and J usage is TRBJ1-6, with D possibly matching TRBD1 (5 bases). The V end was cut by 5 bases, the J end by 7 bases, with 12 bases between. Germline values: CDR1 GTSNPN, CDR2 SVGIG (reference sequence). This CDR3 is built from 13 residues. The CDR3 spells CAWVPGGNSPLHF. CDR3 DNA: TGTGCCTGGGTTCCCGGGGGAAATTCACCCCTCCACTTT.

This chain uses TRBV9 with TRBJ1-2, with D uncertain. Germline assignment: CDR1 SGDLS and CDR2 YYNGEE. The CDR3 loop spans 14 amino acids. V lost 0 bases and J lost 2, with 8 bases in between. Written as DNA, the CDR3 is TGTGCCAGCAGCGTAGGCACACAAAACTATGGCTACACCTTC. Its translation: CASSVGTQNYGYTF.

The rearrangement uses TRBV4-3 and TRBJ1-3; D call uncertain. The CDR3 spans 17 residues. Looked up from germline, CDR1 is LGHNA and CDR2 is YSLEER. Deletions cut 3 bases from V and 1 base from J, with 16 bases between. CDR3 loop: CASSQVAFGISGNTIYF. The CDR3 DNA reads TGCGCCAGCAGCCAGGTAGCATTCGGTATTTCTGGAAACACCATATATTTT.

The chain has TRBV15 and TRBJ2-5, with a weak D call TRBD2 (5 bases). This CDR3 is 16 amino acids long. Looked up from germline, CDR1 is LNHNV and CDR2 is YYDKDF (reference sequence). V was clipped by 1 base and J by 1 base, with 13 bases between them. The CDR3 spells CATSRGDTRGQETQYF. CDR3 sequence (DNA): TGTGCCACCAGCAGAGGAGACACCCGGGGCCAAGAGACCCAGTACTTC.

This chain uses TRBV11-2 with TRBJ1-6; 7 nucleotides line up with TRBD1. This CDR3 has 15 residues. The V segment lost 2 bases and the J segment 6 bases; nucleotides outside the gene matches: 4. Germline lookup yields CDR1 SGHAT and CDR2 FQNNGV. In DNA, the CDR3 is TGTGCCAGCAGCTTAAGAAACAGGGGTAATTCACCCCTCCACTTT. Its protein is CASSLRNRGNSPLHF.

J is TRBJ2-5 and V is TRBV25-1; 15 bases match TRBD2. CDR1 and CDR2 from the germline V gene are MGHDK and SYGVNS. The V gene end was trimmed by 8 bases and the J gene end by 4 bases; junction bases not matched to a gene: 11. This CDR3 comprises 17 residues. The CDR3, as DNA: TGTGCCAGCGGTGCCCGGACTAGCGGGAGGGCCGGAGAGACCCAGTACTTC. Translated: CASGARTSGRAGETQYF.

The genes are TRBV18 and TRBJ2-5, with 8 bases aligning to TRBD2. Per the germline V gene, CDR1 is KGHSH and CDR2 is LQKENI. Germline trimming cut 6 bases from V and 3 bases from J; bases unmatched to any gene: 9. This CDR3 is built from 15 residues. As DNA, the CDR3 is TGTGCCAGCTCCCCGCAGCGAGCGGGAGAAGAGACCCAGTACTTC. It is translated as CASSPQRAGEETQYF.

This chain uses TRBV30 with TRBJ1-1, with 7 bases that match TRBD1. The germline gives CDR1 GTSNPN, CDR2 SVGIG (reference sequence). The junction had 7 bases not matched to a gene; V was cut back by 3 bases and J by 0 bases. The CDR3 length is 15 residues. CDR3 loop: CAWRSRTGVNTEAFF. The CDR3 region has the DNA TGTGCCTGGAGATCCCGGACAGGAGTGAACACTGAAGCTTTCTTT.

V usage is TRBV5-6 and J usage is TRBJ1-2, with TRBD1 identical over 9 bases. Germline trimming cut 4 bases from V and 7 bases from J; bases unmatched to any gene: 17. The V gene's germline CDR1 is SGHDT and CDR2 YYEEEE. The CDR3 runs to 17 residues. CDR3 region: CASSQLSTGGFSPGYTF. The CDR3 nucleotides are TGTGCCAGCAGCCAGCTTTCAACAGGGGGCTTTAGCCCTGGCTACACCTTC.

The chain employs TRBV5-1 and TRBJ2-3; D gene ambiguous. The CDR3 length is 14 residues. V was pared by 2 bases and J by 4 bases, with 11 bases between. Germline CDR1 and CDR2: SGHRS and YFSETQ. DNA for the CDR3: TGCGCCAGCAGCTTAACCCCCGTGGCAGATACGCAGTATTTT. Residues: CASSLTPVADTQYF.

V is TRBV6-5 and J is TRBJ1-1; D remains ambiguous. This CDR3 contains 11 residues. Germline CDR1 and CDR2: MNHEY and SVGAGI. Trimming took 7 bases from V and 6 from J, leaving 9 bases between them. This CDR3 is CASTTWSEAFF. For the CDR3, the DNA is TGTGCCAGCACTACGTGGTCTGAAGCTTTCTTT.

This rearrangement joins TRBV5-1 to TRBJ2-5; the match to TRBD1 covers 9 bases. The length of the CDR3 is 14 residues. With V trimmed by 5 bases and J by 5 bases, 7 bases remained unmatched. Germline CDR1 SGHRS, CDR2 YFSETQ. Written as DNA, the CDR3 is TGCGCCAGCAGAACAGGGGGCGCCGGGGAGACCCAGTACTTC. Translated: CASRTGGAGETQYF.

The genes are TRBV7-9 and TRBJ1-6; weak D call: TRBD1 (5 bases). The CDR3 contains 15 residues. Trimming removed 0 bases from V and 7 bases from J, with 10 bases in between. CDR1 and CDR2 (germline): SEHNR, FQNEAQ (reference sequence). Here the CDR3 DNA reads TGTGCCAGCAGCTTAGCAACAGGAGGCAATTCACCCCTCCACTTT. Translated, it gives CASSLATGGNSPLHF. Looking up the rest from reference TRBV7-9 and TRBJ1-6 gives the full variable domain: DTGVSQNPRHKITKRGQNVTFRCDPISEHNRLYWYRQTLGQGPEFLTYFQNEAQLEKSRLLSDRFSAERPKGSFSTLEIQRTEQGDSAMYLCASSLATGGNSPLHFGNGTRLTVT.

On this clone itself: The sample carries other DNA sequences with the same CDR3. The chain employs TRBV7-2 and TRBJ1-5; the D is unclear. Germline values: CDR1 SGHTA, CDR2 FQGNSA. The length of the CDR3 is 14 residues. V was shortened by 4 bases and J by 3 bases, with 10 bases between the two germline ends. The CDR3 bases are TGTGCCAGCAGCTCGGGCGGCTACAATCAGCCCCAGCATTTT. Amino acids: CASSSGGYNQPQHF.

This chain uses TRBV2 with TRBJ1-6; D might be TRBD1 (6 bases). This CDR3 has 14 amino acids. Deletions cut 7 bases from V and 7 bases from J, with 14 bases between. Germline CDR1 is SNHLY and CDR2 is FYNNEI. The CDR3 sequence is CASINGGWNSPLHF. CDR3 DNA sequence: TGTGCCAGCATAAACGGGGGCTGGAATTCACCCCTCCACTTT.

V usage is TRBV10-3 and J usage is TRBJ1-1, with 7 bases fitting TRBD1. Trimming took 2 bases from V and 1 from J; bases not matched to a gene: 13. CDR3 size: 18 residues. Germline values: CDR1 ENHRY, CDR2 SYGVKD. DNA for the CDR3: TGTGCCATCAGTGAGGCGGTCGCCCGACAGGGCCGGAACACTGAAGCTTTCTTT. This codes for CAISEAVARQGRNTEAFF.

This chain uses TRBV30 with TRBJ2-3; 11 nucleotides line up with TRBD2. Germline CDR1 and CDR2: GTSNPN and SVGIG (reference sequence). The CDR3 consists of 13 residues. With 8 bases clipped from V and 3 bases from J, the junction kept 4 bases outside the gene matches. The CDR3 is CASTSGRTDTQYF. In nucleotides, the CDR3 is TGTGCCAGTACTAGCGGGAGAACAGATACGCAGTATTTT.

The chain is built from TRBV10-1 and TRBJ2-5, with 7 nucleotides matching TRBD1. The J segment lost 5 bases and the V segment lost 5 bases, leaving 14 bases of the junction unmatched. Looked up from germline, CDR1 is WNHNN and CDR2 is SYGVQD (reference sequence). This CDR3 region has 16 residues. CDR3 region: CASSNRYSTGKETQYF. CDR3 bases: TGCGCCAGCAGTAACCGATACTCGACAGGGAAGGAGACCCAGTACTTC.

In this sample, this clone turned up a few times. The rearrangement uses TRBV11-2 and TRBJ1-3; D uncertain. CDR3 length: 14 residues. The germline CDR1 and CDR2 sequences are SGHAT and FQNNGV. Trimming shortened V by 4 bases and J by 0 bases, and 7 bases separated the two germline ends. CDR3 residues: CASSSGISGNTIYF. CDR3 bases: TGTGCCAGCAGCTCTGGGATCTCTGGAAACACCATATATTTT.